What follows are 25 T cell receptor beta chains derived from one specimen sequenced in a study of shared clonotypes between healthy human individuals (dated by TCRdb to about 2020). Preparation of the library involved the immunoSEQ multiplex PCR assay. What TCRdb holds here is the immuneACCESS table cut down to in-frame rearrangements. Part of the clones is not present; checked against another copy, under half of the missing clones reflect an unresolved V gene, and the others are unexplained. Counted in this sample were roughly 2.5 million clones; 85% to 95% of them appeared once. The biggest ten clones account for 0.13% to 0.15% of the sample. Sample: naive CD4+ T cells sorted from blood. This specimen's cell subset or site label, interpreted: CD45RA+ positively selected. The receptors originated from a man aged 18 to 30 in good health.

J is TRBJ2-7 and V is TRBV7-2; D perhaps matches TRBD1 (6 bases). The germline gives CDR1 SGHTA, CDR2 FQGNSA. CDR3 length equals 15 residues. V lost 4 bases to trimming and J lost 4 bases, with 17 bases between them. The CDR3: CASSSPGVGLYEQYF. In nucleotides, the CDR3 is TGTGCCAGCAGCTCCCCAGGGGTCGGCCTTTACGAGCAGTACTTC.

The CDR3 protein is CASSLPRAGALNEQFF. The CDR3 DNA reads TGTGCCAGCAGTCTCCCCCGGGCGGGGGCCCTCAATGAGCAGTTCTTC. V and J are TRBV6-6 and TRBJ2-1, with a weak D call TRBD2 (7 bases). The CDR3 sequence is 16 residues long. The V and J ends lost 5 bases and 6 bases respectively, with 20 bases between them. The germline gives CDR1 MNHNY, CDR2 SVGAGI (reference sequence).

The chain has TRBV7-9 and TRBJ1-1; 7 bases line up with TRBD1. Germline V gives CDR1 SEHNR, CDR2 FQNEAQ (reference sequence). CDR3 length: 15 residues. With 1 base clipped from V and 1 base from J, the junction kept 3 bases outside the gene matches. The CDR3 here is CASSLEGTANTEAFF. The CDR3 DNA reads TGTGCCAGCAGCTTAGAAGGGACAGCGAACACTGAAGCTTTCTTT. The full variable domain, its missing parts supplied by reference TRBV7-9 and TRBJ1-1, is DTGVSQNPRHKITKRGQNVTFRCDPISEHNRLYWYRQTLGQGPEFLTYFQNEAQLEKSRLLSDRFSAERPKGSFSTLEIQRTEQGDSAMYLCASSLEGTANTEAFFGQGTRLTVV.

V is TRBV5-4 and J is TRBJ1-2; 7 bases map to TRBD1. V was clipped by 3 bases and J by 4 bases; unmatched bases: 6. This CDR3 has 14 residues. Germline assignment: CDR1 SGHNT and CDR2 YYREEE (reference sequence). This CDR3 is CASSSIGTVYGYTF. DNA of the CDR3: TGTGCCAGCAGCTCGATAGGGACAGTCTATGGCTACACCTTC.

V gene TRBV5-1 combines with J gene TRBJ2-5; the match to TRBD2 covers 8 bases. The CDR3 length is 15 residues. Germline lookup yields CDR1 SGHRS and CDR2 YFSETQ. J lost 2 bases, V lost 2 bases, and 5 bases had no gene match. CDR3 region: CASSFALAEQETQYF. As DNA, the CDR3 is TGCGCCAGCAGCTTTGCACTAGCGGAACAAGAGACCCAGTACTTC.

This chain uses TRBV6-1 with TRBJ1-1; D may be TRBD1 (5 bases). The V gene's germline CDR1 is MNHNS and CDR2 SASEGT. Trimming removed 7 bases from V and 6 bases from J, with 18 bases in between. The CDR3 is 14 residues long. The CDR3 nucleotides read TGTGCCAGCATTCAAAGGGGAGGCCCCCCTGAAGCTTTCTTT. It encodes CASIQRGGPPEAFF.

This clone was found once. The rearrangement links TRBV10-3 to TRBJ2-7, with no clear D. The germline gives CDR1 ENHRY, CDR2 SYGVKD. Trimming removed 8 bases from V and 0 bases from J, with 20 bases in between. The CDR3 totals 16 residues. The CDR3 is CAIEAGRGPNSYEQYF. In DNA form, the CDR3 reads TGTGCCATCGAAGCCGGTCGAGGCCCGAACTCCTACGAGCAGTACTTC.

The gene calls are TRBV27 and TRBJ2-1; D is undetermined. CDR1 is MNHEY and CDR2 is SMNVEV in the germline V gene (reference sequence). Between the trimmed V and J ends, which lost 4 bases and 10 bases, there was a span of 14 bases. This CDR3 has 13 amino acids. CDR3 protein: CASSWDGITEQFF. CDR3 coding DNA: TGTGCCAGCAGTTGGGATGGGATTACAGAGCAGTTCTTC.

A note on this clone: Other DNA sequences in the same sample also yield this CDR3. The chain employs TRBV11-2 and TRBJ1-5; D remains ambiguous. The V end was cut by 1 base, the J end by 1 base, with 8 bases between. In germline, CDR1 is SGHAT, CDR2 FQNNGV. The CDR3 has 15 amino acids. CDR3 protein: CASSLGTVSNQPQHF. The CDR3 bases are TGTGCCAGCAGCTTAGGGACCGTCAGCAATCAGCCCCAGCATTTT.

This clone appeared once. V usage is TRBV6-5 and J usage is TRBJ1-1; tentatively, D is TRBD1 (6 bases). The CDR3 length is 13 residues. The V gene lost 6 bases and the J gene lost 4 bases, with 12 bases spanning the gap. Germline CDR1 reads MNHEY; CDR2 reads SVGAGI. CDR3 loop: CASSSIGGTEAFF. The CDR3 DNA follows: TGTGCCAGCAGCTCCATAGGGGGCACTGAAGCTTTCTTT.

The V and J genes are TRBV27 and TRBJ1-1; D gene unclear. The CDR3 consists of 13 residues. The germline gives CDR1 MNHEY, CDR2 SMNVEV (reference sequence). The V and J ends lost 9 bases and 5 bases respectively, with 16 bases between them. The DNA for the CDR3 is TGTGCCAGTTCAGGCTTTGCTAGTACTGAAGCTTTCTTT. Its translation: CASSGFASTEAFF.

CDR3 region: CASSSQGVYGYTF. As DNA, the CDR3 is TGTGCCAGCAGCTCCCAGGGGGTCTATGGCTACACCTTC. This chain connects TRBV7-2 to TRBJ1-2; 7 positions match TRBD1. This CDR3 has 13 amino acids. After removal of 4 bases from V and 4 bases from J, the junction contained 3 bases not matched to a gene. CDR1 SGHTA and CDR2 FQGNSA come from the germline V gene.

In this sample, this clone turned up once. J is TRBJ2-7 and V is TRBV6-5; 8 bases map to TRBD2. The CDR3 totals 14 residues. Trimming at V came to 5 bases and at J to 0 bases, leaving 3 bases not matched to a gene. Germline values: CDR1 MNHEY, CDR2 SVGAGI. The DNA of the CDR3 is TGTGCCAGCAGTAGGACTAGCCGCTCCTACGAGCAGTACTTC. As protein: CASSRTSRSYEQYF.

The chain employs TRBV5-6 and TRBJ1-1; D is ambiguous. This CDR3 region has 13 residues. CDR1 and CDR2 (germline): SGHDT, YYEEEE. V was pared by 5 bases and J by 4 bases, with 12 bases between. CDR3 protein: CASRKLGITEAFF. DNA for the CDR3: TGTGCCAGCAGAAAACTAGGGATCACTGAAGCTTTCTTT.

This chain uses TRBV29-1 with TRBJ1-4; TRBD1 aligns across 7 bases. The CDR3 consists of 14 residues. Germline-derived CDR1 and CDR2 are SQVTM and ANQGSEA. Trimming removed 4 bases from V and 8 bases from J; junction bases left unmatched: 10. DNA for the CDR3: TGCAGCGTTGCATACGGGACAGACCGAGAAAAACTGTTTTTT. It specifies CSVAYGTDREKLFF.

With respect to this clone: The same CDR3 also results from other DNA sequences found in this sample. This chain links TRBV19 with TRBJ2-7; D perhaps matches TRBD2 (5 bases). This CDR3 is 14 amino acids long. V was pared by 1 base and J by 0 bases, with 7 bases between. Germline values: CDR1 LNHDA, CDR2 SQIVND (reference sequence). The CDR3 region has the DNA TGTGCCAGTAGTATAGGGCGGGCCTCCTACGAGCAGTACTTC. The encoded protein is CASSIGRASYEQYF.

V is TRBV28 and J is TRBJ2-5; D is possibly TRBD1 (6 bases). V gave up 5 bases and J gave up 4 bases, with 23 bases separating them. The CDR3 extends over 17 amino acids. Germline lookup yields CDR1 MDHEN and CDR2 SYDVKM. The CDR3 bases are TGTGCCAGCAGTCCCATCGTTAGGGGGTTTCTTCTAGAGACCCAGTACTTC. Protein product: CASSPIVRGFLLETQYF. The full variable domain, in which reference TRBV28 and TRBJ2-5 provide the parts outside the CDR3, is DVKVTQSSRYLVKRTGEKVFLECVQDMDHENMFWYRQDPGLGLRLIYFSYDVKMKEKGDIPEGYSVSREKKERFSLILESASTNQTSMYLCASSPIVRGFLLETQYFGPGTRLLVL.

In its sample, this clone was seen once. The chain recombines TRBV6-7 with TRBJ2-7, with TRBD1 identical over 10 bases. TRBV6-7 is placed among ORFs of uncertain function. CDR3 size: 14 residues. The trim removed 11 bases at V and 5 bases at J, leaving 12 bases unmatched. The CDR3 loop reads CAGAQGTGVHEQYF. CDR3 nucleotide sequence: TGTGCCGGGGCTCAGGGGACAGGGGTCCACGAGCAGTACTTC.

A word on this clone: The sample contains more than one DNA sequence encoding this CDR3. The gene calls are TRBV9 and TRBJ1-1, with a weak D call TRBD1 (5 bases). The CDR3 consists of 14 residues. Between the trimmed V and J ends, which lost 0 bases and 1 base, there was a span of 7 bases. CDR1 is SGDLS, CDR2 YYNGEE, per germline. CDR3 nucleotides: TGTGCCAGCAGCGTAGGAAGGGGGAACACTGAAGCTTTCTTT. It translates to CASSVGRGNTEAFF.

The chain joins TRBV5-4 to TRBJ2-7; 7 bases fit TRBD1. Germline CDR1 reads SGHNT; CDR2 reads YYREEE (reference sequence). The CDR3 consists of 13 residues. V lost 4 bases and J lost 6; bases outside the gene matches: 7. The CDR3: CASSGGQVAEQYF. The CDR3 DNA sequence: TGTGCCAGCAGCGGAGGACAGGTCGCCGAGCAGTACTTC.

This clone showed up just once. The J gene is TRBJ1-3, the V gene TRBV7-2; 7 bases are shared with TRBD1. Unmatched junction bases numbered 9, after V lost 1 base and J lost 3 bases. Per the germline V gene, CDR1 is SGHTA and CDR2 is FQGNSA. The CDR3 extends over 17 amino acids. This CDR3 is CASSLGSFRDSGNTIYF. The CDR3, as DNA: TGTGCCAGCAGCTTAGGGAGTTTCCGGGACAGTGGAAACACCATATATTTT.

Notes on this clone: At the DNA level, this CDR3 is encoded by other sequences in the same sample as well. The V gene is TRBV5-1, the J gene TRBJ2-7; 7 bases map to TRBD1. Trimming took 0 bases from V and 3 from J; bases not matched to a gene: 6. The CDR3 length is 15 residues. The V gene's germline CDR1 is SGHRS and CDR2 YFSETQ. CDR3 DNA: TGCGCCAGCAGCTTGGAGGGACAGAGCCTCTACGAGCAGTACTTC. This codes for CASSLEGQSLYEQYF.

V is TRBV28 and J is TRBJ1-1; D is unclear. V lost 10 bases, J lost 1 base, and 16 bases lay in between. The CDR3 contains 14 residues. The germline V gene has CDR1 MDHEN and CDR2 SYDVKM. The CDR3 protein is CATYGSDRNTEAFF. CDR3 DNA: TGTGCCACCTACGGGTCAGATAGGAACACTGAAGCTTTCTTT. The full variable domain, with the rest looked up from reference TRBV28 and TRBJ1-1, is DVKVTQSSRYLVKRTGEKVFLECVQDMDHENMFWYRQDPGLGLRLIYFSYDVKMKEKGDIPEGYSVSREKKERFSLILESASTNQTSMYLCATYGSDRNTEAFFGQGTRLTVV.

A word on this clone: Possible read error: a much larger clone is one base away. Distinct nucleotide sequences in the sample also encode this CDR3. CDR3 loop: CASSPDINYGYTF. In nucleotides, the CDR3 is TGTGCCAGCAGCCCGGACATTAACTATGGCTACACCTTC. This chain links TRBV5-4 with TRBJ1-2, with D tentatively TRBD1 (5 bases). The V gene lost 4 bases and the J gene lost 1 base, with 8 bases spanning the gap. Per germline, CDR1 SGHNT and CDR2 YYREEE (reference sequence). The CDR3 spans 13 residues. The complete variable domain, with remaining parts taken from reference TRBV5-4 and TRBJ1-2, reads ETGVTQSPTHLIKTRGQQVTLRCSSQSGHNTVSWYQQALGQGPQFIFQYYREEENGRGNFPPRFSGLQFPNYSSELNVNALELDDSALYLCASSPDINYGYTFGSGTRLTVV.

The genes are TRBV6-1 and TRBJ1-2; tentative D call: TRBD1 (5 bases). Germline V lookup: CDR1 MNHNS, CDR2 SASEGT. Trimming removed 5 bases at V and 7 bases at J, with 20 bases between. This CDR3 has 15 amino acids. This CDR3 reads CASSNRQTTGGGYTF. The CDR3 DNA reads as TGTGCCAGCAGTAACCGACAGACTACCGGGGGTGGCTACACCTTC.